Included here is one TCR beta chain sequence, with context. No antigen is known for it. A second PCR, run for about 7 to 11 cycles, used a sample-barcoded 5' primer plus a J-beta primer mix. TCRdb re-called the 5' RACE reads with MiXCR, one entry per CDR3 protein. This table has roughly 1.4 million distinct CDR3 sequences, approximately 59% appearing once. These data belong to a study of blood T cells in healthy people across ages. The wider study: Template switching caught about one barcoded beta molecule for each two T cells. General observations from the study: The unknown donor CMV status may have confounded expanded clonotype changes. Roughly linear declines in TCR beta diversity per million T cells occurred with age.

V lost 3 bases and J lost 6; bases outside the gene matches: 6. The CDR3 loop spans 15 amino acids. The sample was blood. The chain carries TRBV12-3 or TRBV12-4 and TRBJ1-5; 9 bases are shared with TRBD1. The sequence was collected from a man aged 18 to 29 in good health. This chain's CDR3 is CASSFQGQGGQPQHF. DNA of the CDR3: TGTGCCAGCAGTTTTCAGGGACAGGGTGGTCAGCCCCAGCATTTT.